This TCR beta chain is from a study of Graves' ophthalmopathy and Graves' hyperthyroidism. RNA transcripts were the template, and TCR beta CDR3 regions were amplified from them. HTBI primers were used in a first-round RT-PCR, which preceded a second-round multiplex PCR. One entry per CDR3 protein results from TCRdb running MiXCR on the multiplex PCR reads. In the table there are fewer than 350,000 distinct CDR3 sequences, roughly 16% of which are singletons. Only a few counts were recorded for this clonotype. The antigen remains undetermined. Certain patients were not enrolled. These were patients with other autoimmune diseases, uncontrolled infections, pregnancy or lactation. The source of the PBMCs was 10 ml of fresh peripheral blood. Per the germline V gene, CDR1 is SGHTA and CDR2 is FQGTGA. The CDR3 length is 19 residues. Trimming cost V 0 bases and J 0 bases, with 15 bases left between them. Study conclusions and caveats: Ophthalmopathy and stable hyperthyroidism were discriminated by a 13-signature model, with over 85% sensitivity and under 84% specificity. Ophthalmopathy progression was predicted by the model at 60% to 71% sensitivity and under 75% specificity.

The gene calls are TRBV7-3 and TRBJ1-6; no clear D. This receptor was obtained from an adult man with Graves' ophthalmopathy. Source material: peripheral blood. Here the CDR3 DNA reads TGTGCCAGCAGCTTAACACTCCCGAGGGCGAGCTCCTATAATTCACCCCTCCACTTT. Protein: CASSLTLPRASSYNSPLHF.